The present TCR beta chain was sequenced within a study of T cells expressing NK-cell markers. About the research overall: In sorted CD3+CD56+NKG2C+, CD3+CD56+NKG2C- and CD3+CD56-NKG2C+ T cells, TCR beta repertoires were obtained. One of eight sequenced donors was HCMV-seronegative; the other seven were seropositive. General observations from the study: Of the CD8+ T cells in 5 to 7 donors, roughly 1.0-7.5% belonged to dominant NKG2C+ clonotypes.

This CDR3 contains 18 residues. The V gene's germline CDR1 is SGHRS and CDR2 YFSETQ. In the case of this clonotype: Its specificity is not known.

Reanalyzing the 5' RACE reads, TCRdb keeps one entry per CDR3 protein, without DNA. The sample totals 300,000 to 450,000 distinct CDR3 sequences. The sequence was obtained from a man aged 18-75 years in good health. The chain carries TRBV5-1 and TRBJ2-6. The sequenced sample consisted of blood T cells: a sorted CD56 or NKG2C T cell subset, CD4+ or CD8+ T cells, or bulk PBMC T cells (not recorded which). The CDR3 spells CASSLSANSISGANVLTF.